These T cell receptor beta chains were read from a single sample in a study of T cells after posttransplantation cyclophosphamide. Assay: immunoSEQ multiplex PCR; the TCRdb copy retains only in-frame clones and omits some. The sample includes tens of thousands of clones, none of them occurring once. The sample taken for sequencing was PBMCs. The source is a woman aged 55-69 years in good health, CMV-negative, and a related stem cell transplant donor. Each CDR3 is given with its conserved first and last residue. D genes are given only for firm matches. The listing skips clone size in some rows; elsewhere it reads once, few, many or a size class.

few,TRBV9,TRBJ1-3,-,TGTGCCAGCAGCGTAGCTCCGGAGTATGTCAGGGGAAACGCCATATATTTT,CASSVAPEYVRGNAIYF
-,TRBV5-1,TRBJ2-7,TRBD1,TGCGCCAGCAGTCCATCCTCGACAGGGGGAGGCGAGCAGTACTTC,CASSPSSTGGGEQYF
many,TRBV5-6,TRBJ1-2,TRBD1,TGTGCCAGCAGCTTAGGGGAGACCGGGACAGGGTTTTTCTATGGCTACACCTTC,CASSLGETGTGFFYGYTF
many,TRBV5-3,TRBJ1-1,TRBD1,TGTGCCAGACCACAGGGGGCGCGAGTGAACACTGAAGCTTTCTTT,CARPQGARVNTEAFF
many,TRBV4-2,TRBJ1-2,TRBD1,TGTGCCAGCAGCCAACATGTCGGGACAGGGACTAGCTATGGCTACACCTTC,CASSQHVGTGTSYGYTF
many,TRBV4-3,TRBJ1-5,TRBD1,TGCGCCAGCAGCCAAGATCTATTGGCAGGGGGATGGGGTCAGCCCCAGCATTTT,CASSQDLLAGGWGQPQHF
many,TRBV6-6,TRBJ2-2,-,TGTGCCAGCAGTTCCCACCGTGCGGCGGGGCCCGGGGAGCTGTTTTTT,CASSSHRAAGPGELFF
-,TRBV4-3,TRBJ2-7,-,TGCGCCAGCAGCCAAGAAGACACCTCCTACGAGCAGTACTTC,CASSQEDTSYEQYF
many,TRBV7-6,TRBJ2-5,TRBD1,TGTGCCAGCAGCATCGGACAGGGTTTAGGGGAGACCCAGTACTTC,CASSIGQGLGETQYF
many,TRBV6-1,TRBJ1-2,-,TGTGCCAGCAGTATGGCAGGGGCGTATGGCTACACCTTC,CASSMAGAYGYTF